This passage covers 20 T cell receptor beta chains from one sample sequenced in a study of T-cell reconstitution after alpha-beta-depleted transplantation in children. It was with unique molecular identifiers that the TCRbeta library was prepared. A single record per CDR3 protein comes from TCRdb applying MiXCR to the PCR reads. The data show 530,000 or so distinct CDR3 sequences, with over 20% seen just once and approximately 33% held by the top ten. Specimen: PBMCs, collected before TCRalphabeta/CD19-depleted stem cell transplant. The receptors here all came from a boy under two years old with Wiskott-Aldrich syndrome, due to receive a stem cell transplant.

This clonotype was counted between two and nine times. The V call is TRBV6-5, the J call TRBJ2-1; 14 bases agree with TRBD2. The CDR3 totals 16 residues. V was pared by 4 bases and J by 6 bases, with 5 bases of the junction left unmatched. Per the germline V gene, CDR1 is MNHEY and CDR2 is SVGAGI. CDR3 in amino acids: CASSFSGLAGGNEQFF. CDR3 in DNA: TGTGCCAGCAGTTTCTCCGGACTAGCGGGAGGCAATGAGCAGTTCTTC.

The gene calls are TRBV12-3 or TRBV12-4 and TRBJ2-2; 7 bases are shared with TRBD2. V trimming: 6 bases; J trimming: 4 bases; junction bases outside the gene matches: 14. The CDR3 runs to 17 residues. The CDR3 DNA reads TGTGCCAGCAGCCTAGGGCGAGCGGGAAGGGGCACCGGGGAGCTGTTTTTT. Amino acids: CASSLGRAGRGTGELFF.

J is TRBJ1-5 and V is TRBV12-3 or TRBV12-4; 8 bases map to TRBD1. The CDR3 is made up of 15 amino acids. Unmatched junction bases numbered 2, after V lost 1 base and J lost 3 bases. This CDR3 reads CASSLGTGLNQPQHF. CDR3 DNA: TGTGCCAGCAGTTTAGGGACAGGGCTCAATCAGCCCCAGCATTTT.

V and J are TRBV4-1 and TRBJ2-2; tentative D call: TRBD2 (8 bases). Trimming shortened V by 2 bases and J by 7 bases, and 17 bases separated the two germline ends. This CDR3 contains 16 residues. Germline values: CDR1 MGHRA, CDR2 YSYEKL. CDR3 region: CASSQFTGGGGGELFF. In nucleotides, the CDR3 is TGCGCCAGCAGCCAATTTACGGGAGGGGGCGGCGGGGAGCTGTTTTTT.

This clonotype was counted a few times. The V and J genes are TRBV5-1 and TRBJ2-1, with a weak D call TRBD2 (6 bases). V was trimmed by 3 bases and J by 5 bases, leaving 15 bases between them. CDR3 length equals 15 residues. In germline, CDR1 is SGHRS, CDR2 YFSETQ. The CDR3 here is CASSWTEGWDNEQFF. The CDR3, as DNA: TGCGCCAGCAGCTGGACGGAGGGTTGGGACAATGAGCAGTTCTTC.

This clonotype was found a few times. The chain is built from TRBV5-1 and TRBJ2-1; the match to TRBD1 covers 11 bases. Germline V gene lookup returns CDR1 SGHRS and CDR2 YFSETQ. Unmatched junction bases numbered 12, after V lost 4 bases and J lost 6 bases. The CDR3 length is 17 residues. This CDR3 is CASSPQPRTGGLNEQFF. CDR3 DNA sequence: TGCGCCAGCAGCCCACAACCCCGGACAGGGGGCCTCAATGAGCAGTTCTTC.

The chain is built from TRBV15 and TRBJ1-3; tentative D call: TRBD1 (6 bases). Trimming shortened V by 3 bases and J by 10 bases, and 19 bases separated the two germline ends. CDR3 length: 15 residues. CDR1 and CDR2 (germline): LNHNV, YYDKDF (reference sequence). The CDR3 region is CATSSRDILGDTIYF. CDR3 coding DNA: TGTGCCACCAGCAGCCGGGACATCCTCGGGGATACCATATATTTT. The whole variable domain, remainder taken from reference TRBV15 and TRBJ1-3, is DAMVIQNPRYQVTQFGKPVTLSCSQTLNHNVMYWYQQKSSQAPKLLFHYYDKDFNNEADTPDNFQSRRPNTSFCFLDIRSPGLGDTAMYLCATSSRDILGDTIYFGEGSWLTVV.

The chain has TRBV20-1 and TRBJ2-5; D is unclear. This CDR3 has 12 residues. Germline CDR1 and CDR2: DFQATT and SNEGSKA (reference sequence). The germline V and J ends were trimmed by 3 bases and 2 bases, with 7 bases remaining between them. This CDR3 reads CSASWNQETQYF. The DNA of the CDR3 is TGCAGTGCTAGTTGGAATCAAGAGACCCAGTACTTC.

This clonotype was counted only a few times. The V gene is TRBV27, the J gene TRBJ1-6, with 11 bases lining up with TRBD1. V was pared by 4 bases and J by 10 bases, with 0 bases of the junction left unmatched. The germline gives CDR1 MNHEY, CDR2 SMNVEV (reference sequence). There are 13 residues in the CDR3. The CDR3: CASSWTGGSPLHF. The DNA for the CDR3 is TGTGCCAGCAGTTGGACAGGGGGCTCACCCCTCCACTTT.

The chain is built from TRBV6-5 and TRBJ2-5; 11 bases are a match to TRBD2. Trimming at V came to 0 bases and at J to 2 bases, leaving 8 bases not matched to a gene. This CDR3 has 18 amino acids. Germline-derived CDR1 and CDR2 are MNHEY and SVGAGI. This chain's CDR3 is CASSYSLAGGPGQETQYF. CDR3 bases: TGTGCCAGCAGTTACTCCCTAGCGGGAGGCCCGGGGCAAGAGACCCAGTACTTC.

This clonotype was counted between two and nine times. This chain joins TRBV4-1 and TRBJ1-1; tentative D call: TRBD1 (6 bases). The CDR3 has 14 residues. Germline V lookup: CDR1 MGHRA, CDR2 YSYEKL. Deletions cut 1 base from V and 7 bases from J, with 13 bases between. The DNA for the CDR3 is TGCGCCAGCAGCCAAGTGAGGGGGAGTCATGAAGCTTTCTTT. Amino acid sequence: CASSQVRGSHEAFF.

This clonotype was found a few times. This chain connects TRBV12-3 or TRBV12-4 to TRBJ2-2; 7 bases align to TRBD2. This CDR3 is 17 amino acids long. Trimming took 10 bases from V and 4 from J; bases not matched to a gene: 18. In nucleotides, the CDR3 is TGTGCCACTAGCGGACAAAGCCGGTCGATAGCCACCGGGGAGCTGTTTTTT. Protein: CATSGQSRSIATGELFF.

The rearrangement joins TRBV5-1 to TRBJ2-1; 8 nucleotides agree with TRBD2. Germline V gene data show CDR1 as SGHRS and CDR2 as YFSETQ. This CDR3 spans 15 amino acids. V lost 2 bases, J lost 6 bases, and 7 bases stayed unmatched. CDR3 nucleotides: TGCGCCAGCAGCTTATTCAGCGGGAGCGGCAATGAGCAGTTCTTC. Translation: CASSLFSGSGNEQFF.

This clonotype was counted only a few times. The genes are TRBV24-1 and TRBJ2-3; D is unresolved. V dropped 3 bases and J dropped 5 bases, with 5 bases sitting between them. This CDR3 spans 12 amino acids. The V gene's germline CDR1 is KGHDR and CDR2 SFDVKD. The CDR3 region is CATSDPEDTQYF. For the CDR3, the DNA is TGTGCCACCAGTGATCCCGAAGATACGCAGTATTTT.

The rearrangement joins TRBV7-9 to TRBJ2-1; 9 nucleotides align to TRBD1. CDR3 length: 15 amino acids. Trimming removed 1 base from V and 8 bases from J; junction bases left unmatched: 6. The V gene's germline CDR1 is SEHNR and CDR2 FQNEAQ (reference sequence). CDR3 loop: CASSLGGTGSHEQFF. CDR3 nucleotide sequence: TGTGCCAGCAGCTTAGGTGGGACAGGGAGTCATGAGCAGTTCTTC.

The chain combines TRBV5-1 with TRBJ2-3, with 11 bases identical to TRBD2. The CDR3 has 18 residues. J was trimmed by 3 bases and V by 0 bases; bases with no gene match: 9. In germline, CDR1 is SGHRS, CDR2 YFSETQ. DNA for the CDR3: TGCGCCAGCAGCTTGGGGCGGTCTAGCGGGAGGCTGACAGATACGCAGTATTTT. Protein: CASSLGRSSGRLTDTQYF.

This clonotype was observed a few times. J is TRBJ1-5 and V is TRBV11-1; 9 bases are a match to TRBD1. Germline V gene data show CDR1 as SGHAT and CDR2 as FQDESV (reference sequence). The V segment lost 5 bases and the J segment 5 bases; nucleotides outside the gene matches: 16. This CDR3 spans 18 amino acids. CDR3: CASSKTGTGRFVDQPQHF. CDR3 in DNA: TGTGCCAGCAGCAAAACGGGGACAGGGAGATTTGTCGATCAGCCCCAGCATTTT.

At least ten counts were recorded for this clonotype. This chain joins TRBV5-1 and TRBJ2-7; D possibly uses TRBD1 or TRBD2 (5 bases each). CDR3 length: 15 residues. V shed 1 base and J shed 0 bases, with 11 bases lying between them. In germline, CDR1 is SGHRS, CDR2 YFSETQ. CDR3 amino acids: CASSLLAGSSYEQYF. DNA of the CDR3: TGCGCCAGCAGCTTGTTAGCAGGGAGCTCCTACGAGCAGTACTTC.

This clonotype appeared a few times. This chain links TRBV3-1 with TRBJ2-1; D possibly corresponds to TRBD2 (5 bases). The V end lost 2 bases, the J end lost 9 bases, and 14 bases lay between the germline ends. The CDR3 is made up of 14 amino acids. The germline V gene encodes CDR1 LGHDT and CDR2 YNNKEL (reference sequence). CDR3 sequence: CASSQLPLGPEQFF. The CDR3 region has the DNA TGTGCCAGCAGCCAACTCCCACTAGGTCCTGAGCAGTTCTTC.

This chain uses TRBV7-2 with TRBJ2-2, with a weak D call TRBD1 (5 bases). The CDR3 totals 14 residues. V was pared by 3 bases and J by 6 bases, with 11 bases between. CDR1 SGHTA and CDR2 FQGNSA come from the germline V gene. CDR3 loop: CASSLGQIAGELFF. As DNA, the CDR3 is TGTGCCAGCAGCTTGGGGCAGATCGCCGGGGAGCTGTTTTTT.